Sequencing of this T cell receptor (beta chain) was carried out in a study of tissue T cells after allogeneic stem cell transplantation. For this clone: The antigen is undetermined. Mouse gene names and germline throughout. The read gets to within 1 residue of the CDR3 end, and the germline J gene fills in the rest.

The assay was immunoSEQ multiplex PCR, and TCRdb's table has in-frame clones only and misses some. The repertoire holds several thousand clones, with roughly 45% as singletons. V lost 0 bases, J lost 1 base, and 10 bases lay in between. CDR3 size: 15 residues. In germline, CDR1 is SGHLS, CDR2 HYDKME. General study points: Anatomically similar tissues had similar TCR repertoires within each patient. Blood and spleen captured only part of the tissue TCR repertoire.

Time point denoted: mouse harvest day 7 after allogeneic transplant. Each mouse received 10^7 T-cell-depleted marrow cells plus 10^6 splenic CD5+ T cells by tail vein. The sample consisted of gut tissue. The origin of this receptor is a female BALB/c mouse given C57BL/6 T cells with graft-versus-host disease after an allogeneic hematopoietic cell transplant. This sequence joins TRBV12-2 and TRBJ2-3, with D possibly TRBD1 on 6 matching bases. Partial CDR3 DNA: TGTGCCAGCTCTCTCGACTCAGGGGGTGCAGAAACGCTGTAT. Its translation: CASSLDSGGAETLY. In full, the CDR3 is CASSLDSGGAETLYF.